Listed here are 27 T cell receptor beta chains from one sample, sequenced in a study of shared clonotypes between healthy human individuals (dated by TCRdb to 2018 to 2020). The protocol used for the library was the immunoSEQ multiplex PCR assay. This is the immuneACCESS table as TCRdb keeps it, with only in-frame sequences that have V and J called. A part of the clones is gone; compared with another copy, unresolved V genes explain less than half, and the rest is unexplained. This sample holds over 1.5 million clones; 98% were observed only once. The ten most abundant clones make up about 0.45% of the sample. Source material: naive CD4+ T cells sorted from blood. Per the publication, the cell subset or site label means: CD45RA+ positively selected. These receptors all come from a man between 25 and 39 years old in good health.

V gene TRBV11-2 combines with J gene TRBJ2-7, with D unclear. Looked up from germline, CDR1 is SGHAT and CDR2 is FQNNGV. The ends were cut back, 2 bases at V and 0 bases at J, with 11 bases in the middle. This CDR3 contains 15 residues. In DNA form, the CDR3 reads TGTGCCAGCAGCTTACGTGGGGATTCCTCCTACGAGCAGTACTTC. Its translation: CASSLRGDSSYEQYF.

This clone was seen just once. The chain carries TRBV27 and TRBJ2-3; D call uncertain. This CDR3 contains 13 residues. Germline V gene data show CDR1 as MNHEY and CDR2 as SMNVEV (reference sequence). Trimming pared 4 bases from V and 2 bases from J, leaving 7 bases between. CDR3 amino acids: CASSSQNTDTQYF. The CDR3 bases are TGTGCCAGCAGTTCCCAGAACACAGATACGCAGTATTTT.

The chain links TRBV7-3 to TRBJ2-1; 9 bases align to TRBD1. Trimming at V came to 5 bases and at J to 7 bases, leaving 6 bases not matched to a gene. This CDR3 contains 14 residues. Germline V CDR1 and CDR2: SGHTA, FQGTGA. As DNA, the CDR3 is TGTGCCAGCAGCCCGGGACAGGGCAGAAATGAGCAGTTCTTC. Encoded protein: CASSPGQGRNEQFF.

V usage is TRBV18 and J usage is TRBJ2-3, with D unresolved. V dropped 0 bases and J dropped 2 bases, with 6 bases sitting between them. The germline V gene encodes CDR1 KGHSH and CDR2 LQKENI. The CDR3 totals 14 residues. CDR3 residues: CASSPPWTTDTQYF. CDR3 sequence (DNA): TGTGCCAGCTCACCACCGTGGACCACAGATACGCAGTATTTT.

The chain recombines TRBV18 with TRBJ2-2, with D unresolved. The CDR3 contains 13 residues. V shed 8 bases and J shed 3 bases, with 10 bases lying between them. Germline CDR1 and CDR2: KGHSH and LQKENI. The CDR3: CASRTLDTGELFF. CDR3 nucleotides: TGTGCCAGCCGGACGTTAGACACCGGGGAGCTGTTTTTT.

V and J are TRBV19 and TRBJ2-1; 7 nucleotides align to TRBD1. The CDR3 runs 14 residues. CDR1 and CDR2 from the germline V gene are LNHDA and SQIVND (reference sequence). With 6 bases clipped from V and 8 bases from J, the junction kept 10 bases outside the gene matches. CDR3 coding DNA: TGTGCCAGTAGCCGACAGGGTTCGACGGATGAGCAGTTCTTC. This sequence encodes CASSRQGSTDEQFF.

V is TRBV7-2 and J is TRBJ2-2; 10 nucleotides line up with TRBD2. The CDR3 sequence is 16 residues long. CDR1 is SGHTA, CDR2 FQGNSA, per germline. J was trimmed by 6 bases and V by 3 bases; bases with no gene match: 7. The CDR3 spells CASSFASGSGPGELFF. The CDR3 coding sequence is TGTGCCAGCAGCTTCGCTAGCGGGAGCGGCCCCGGGGAGCTGTTTTTT.

The chain recombines TRBV19 with TRBJ2-1; D is undetermined. The germline V gene encodes CDR1 LNHDA and CDR2 SQIVND (reference sequence). This CDR3 has 13 amino acids. V lost 6 bases to trimming and J lost 9 bases, with 15 bases between them. The CDR3 region is CASSSLRVGEQFF. Here the CDR3 DNA reads TGTGCCAGTAGCTCTTTAAGGGTAGGTGAGCAGTTCTTC. The full variable domain, rest sourced from reference TRBV19 and TRBJ2-1, is DGGITQSPKYLFRKEGQNVTLSCEQNLNHDAMYWYRQDPGQGLRLIYYSQIVNDFQKGDIAEGYSVSREKKESFPLTVTSAQKNPTAFYLCASSSLRVGEQFFGPGTRLTVL.

The CDR3 protein is CASSELMADPITPYEQYF. The CDR3 region has the DNA TGTGCCAGCAGTGAATTGATGGCGGACCCAATTACCCCCTACGAGCAGTACTTC. The rearrangement joins TRBV2 to TRBJ2-7; D gene uncertain. CDR1 is SNHLY, CDR2 FYNNEI, per germline. Trimming took off 2 bases at V and 2 bases at J, with 22 bases between the two ends. CDR3 size: 18 residues.

The V call is TRBV19, the J call TRBJ2-1, with 8 bases fitting TRBD1. The CDR3 covers 13 residues. J was trimmed by 4 bases and V by 6 bases; bases with no gene match: 2. Germline V lookup: CDR1 LNHDA, CDR2 SQIVND (reference sequence). CDR3 in DNA: TGTGCCAGTAGGGGACAGGCTTACAATGAGCAGTTCTTC. Residues: CASRGQAYNEQFF.

The gene calls are TRBV28 and TRBJ1-2; possible D gene TRBD1, 5 bases. Germline CDR1 and CDR2: MDHEN and SYDVKM. Trimming removed 2 bases at V and 8 bases at J, with 18 bases between. The CDR3 spans 15 residues. DNA for the CDR3: TGTGCCAGCAGTTTACCTACCGGGACGGGGGTCGGCTACACCTTC. This codes for CASSLPTGTGVGYTF.

The chain couples TRBV5-1 to TRBJ2-7; D not certain. This CDR3 is built from 13 residues. Germline V gives CDR1 SGHRS, CDR2 YFSETQ. V lost 6 bases to trimming and J lost 3 bases, with 13 bases between them. In nucleotides, the CDR3 is TGCGCCAGCACTCACGGACCGGACTACGAGCAGTACTTC. This codes for CASTHGPDYEQYF.

The chain has TRBV11-2 and TRBJ2-2; 9 positions agree with TRBD1. The trim removed 5 bases at V and 5 bases at J, leaving 15 bases unmatched. The CDR3 consists of 18 residues. Germline assignment: CDR1 SGHAT and CDR2 FQNNGV. The CDR3 sequence: CASSTTGTGLRVTGELFF. The DNA for the CDR3 is TGTGCCAGCAGCACAACCGGGACAGGGTTGAGGGTTACCGGGGAGCTGTTTTTT.

The CDR3 reads CASSVAPLAGASNEQFF. The CDR3 nucleotides read TGTGCCAGCAGCGTAGCCCCACTGGCGGGAGCCTCCAATGAGCAGTTCTTC. V gene TRBV9 combines with J gene TRBJ2-1; 7 bases line up with TRBD2. Germline V gene lookup returns CDR1 SGDLS and CDR2 YYNGEE. The CDR3 totals 17 residues. The trim removed 0 bases at V and 6 bases at J, leaving 12 bases unmatched. Filled out from reference TRBV9 and TRBJ2-1, the complete variable domain reads DSGVTQTPKHLITATGQRVTLRCSPRSGDLSVYWYQQSLDQGLQFLIQYYNGEERAKGNILERFSAQQFPDLHSELNLSSLELGDSALYFCASSVAPLAGASNEQFFGPGTRLTVL.

The rearrangement links TRBV7-9 to TRBJ2-2; no definite D call. Trimming stripped 5 bases from V and 0 bases from J, with 7 bases between. In germline, CDR1 is SEHNR, CDR2 FQNEAQ (reference sequence). This CDR3 has 14 amino acids. CDR3 in DNA: TGTGCCAGCAGCCCCTATCCGAACACCGGGGAGCTGTTTTTT. This translates into CASSPYPNTGELFF. The entire variable domain, with the rest obtained from reference TRBV7-9 and TRBJ2-2, is as follows: DTGVSQNPRHKITKRGQNVTFRCDPISEHNRLYWYRQTLGQGPEFLTYFQNEAQLEKSRLLSDRFSAERPKGSFSTLEIQRTEQGDSAMYLCASSPYPNTGELFFGEGSRLTVL.

This chain connects TRBV5-6 to TRBJ1-5; TRBD1 aligns across 9 bases. V shed 0 bases and J 3 bases; nucleotides not matched to a gene: 1. Germline loops: CDR1 SGHDT, CDR2 YYEEEE. CDR3 length equals 15 residues. This CDR3 reads CASSLGTGVNQPQHF. Here the CDR3 DNA reads TGTGCCAGCAGCTTGGGGACAGGGGTCAATCAGCCCCAGCATTTT.

The chain uses TRBV6-6 and TRBJ1-5; D gene unclear. Germline CDR1 MNHNY, CDR2 SVGAGI (reference sequence). Trimming took 4 bases from V and 2 from J, leaving 12 bases between them. There are 15 residues in the CDR3. CDR3 amino acids: CASSWRVKGNQPQHF. The DNA of the CDR3 is TGTGCCAGCAGTTGGAGGGTGAAGGGCAATCAGCCCCAGCATTTT.

The CDR3 nucleotides are TGCAGCGTCGCGACAGGGCTGGTAGAGACCCAGTACTTC. Protein sequence: CSVATGLVETQYF. The rearrangement joins TRBV29-1 to TRBJ2-5, with TRBD1 matching over 7 bases. The CDR3 is 13 amino acids. Germline loops: CDR1 SQVTM, CDR2 ANQGSEA. Trimming at V came to 6 bases and at J to 4 bases, leaving 8 bases not matched to a gene.

The chain recombines TRBV28 with TRBJ1-1; TRBD1 aligns across 7 bases. This CDR3 has 16 amino acids. Trimming took 4 bases from V and 1 from J; bases not matched to a gene: 9. The germline V gene encodes CDR1 MDHEN and CDR2 SYDVKM. CDR3 nucleotide sequence: TGTGCCAGCAGTTCCCTTACCGGGACAGCGAACACTGAAGCTTTCTTT. This translates into CASSSLTGTANTEAFF.

The CDR3 coding sequence is TGTGCCAGCCGGGCGCGGCGGGAACTTCTCTTGGGGGAGCAGTACTTC. Protein sequence: CASRARRELLLGEQYF. The chain links TRBV5-6 to TRBJ2-7; weak D call: TRBD2 (6 bases). The germline V gene has CDR1 SGHDT and CDR2 YYEEEE. CDR3 length: 16 residues. With 7 bases removed from V and 7 bases from J, the gap between germline ends came to 27 bases.

This chain connects TRBV7-6 to TRBJ1-4, with 7 bases that match TRBD1. Losses at the gene ends were 5 bases for V and 1 base for J; bases not matched to a gene: 7. This CDR3 has 16 residues. Germline V gene data show CDR1 as SGHVS and CDR2 as FNYEAQ. The CDR3 nucleotides read TGTGCCAGCAGCCCAGGTTACAGGGGAACTAATGAAAAACTGTTTTTT. Amino acid sequence: CASSPGYRGTNEKLFF.

This clone was seen just once. This chain connects TRBV11-3 to TRBJ2-1; 9 nucleotides align to TRBD1. This CDR3 is built from 16 residues. The germline gives CDR1 SGHNT, CDR2 YENEEA. Trimming cost V 4 bases and J 7 bases; bases outside gene matches: 11. The CDR3 coding sequence is TGTGCCAGCAGCTATGCCGGGACAGGGTTAAGGAATGAGCAGTTCTTC. This sequence encodes CASSYAGTGLRNEQFF. The full variable domain, completed using reference TRBV11-3 and TRBJ2-1, is EAGVVQSPRYKIIEKKQPVAFWCNPISGHNTLYWYLQNLGQGPELLIRYENEEAVDDSQLPKDRFSAERLKGVDSTLKIQPAELGDSAVYLCASSYAGTGLRNEQFFGPGTRLTVL.

The rearrangement links TRBV27 to TRBJ2-5, with 11 bases matching TRBD2. With V trimmed by 8 bases and J by 1 base, 9 bases remained unmatched. Per the germline V gene, CDR1 is MNHEY and CDR2 is SMNVEV (reference sequence). CDR3 length: 16 residues. This CDR3 reads CASGRLAGGFQETQYF. The CDR3 bases are TGTGCCAGCGGCCGGCTAGCGGGAGGATTCCAAGAGACCCAGTACTTC.

A single count supports this clone. V usage is TRBV4-2 and J usage is TRBJ2-1, with D possibly called TRBD1 or TRBD2 (5 bases each). Per the germline V gene, CDR1 is LGHNA and CDR2 is YNFKEQ. The germline V and J ends were trimmed by 0 bases and 4 bases, with 10 bases remaining between them. The CDR3 runs 15 residues. CDR3 bases: TGTGCCAGCAGCCAAGATGGGGACGTATACAATGAGCAGTTCTTC. Encoded protein: CASSQDGDVYNEQFF.

V and J are TRBV13 and TRBJ2-7; 11 bases align to TRBD2. The trim removed 1 base at V and 6 bases at J, leaving 5 bases unmatched. CDR1 and CDR2 (germline): PRHDT, FYEKMQ (reference sequence). The CDR3 covers 15 residues. The CDR3 nucleotides are TGTGCCAGCAGCTTAGTAGGACTAGCGGGTTCCGAGCAGTACTTC. It yields the protein CASSLVGLAGSEQYF.

The chain has TRBV25-1 and TRBJ1-2, with D maybe TRBD1 (5 bases). Germline-derived CDR1 and CDR2 are MGHDK and SYGVNS. This CDR3 contains 12 residues. Trimming removed 3 bases from V and 8 bases from J, with 10 bases in between. Here the CDR3 DNA reads TGTGCCAGCAGTGACAGGGTCTGGGGCTACACCTTC. Translated: CASSDRVWGYTF.

The V and J genes are TRBV6-6 and TRBJ2-7; tentatively, D is TRBD1 (5 bases). Germline V gene data show CDR1 as MNHNY and CDR2 as SVGAGI (reference sequence). Trimming stripped 7 bases from V and 1 base from J, with 14 bases between. The CDR3 is 14 amino acids. CDR3 coding DNA: TGTGCCAGCAAGCTGGGGCAGGGATCCTACGAGCAGTACTTC. It specifies CASKLGQGSYEQYF.